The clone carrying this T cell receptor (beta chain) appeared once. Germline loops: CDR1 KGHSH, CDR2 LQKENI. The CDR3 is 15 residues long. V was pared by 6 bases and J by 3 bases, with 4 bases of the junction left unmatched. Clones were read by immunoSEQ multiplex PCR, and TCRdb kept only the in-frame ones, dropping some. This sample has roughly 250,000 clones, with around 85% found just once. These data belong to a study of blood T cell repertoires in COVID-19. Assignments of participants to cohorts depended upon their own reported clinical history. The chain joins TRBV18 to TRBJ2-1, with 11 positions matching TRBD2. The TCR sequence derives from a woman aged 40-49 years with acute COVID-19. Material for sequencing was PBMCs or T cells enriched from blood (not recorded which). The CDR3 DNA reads TGTGCCAGCTCGCCTACTAGCGGGAGCTACAATGAGCAGTTCTTC. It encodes CASSPTSGSYNEQFF.